In this sample, the clone carrying this T cell receptor (beta chain) turned up a few times. Its antigen is undetermined. The TCR beta cDNA libraries contained unique molecular identifiers. TCRdb re-called the PCR reads with MiXCR, one entry per CDR3 protein. This table has more than 500,000 distinct CDR3 sequences, around a third appearing once. The data derive from a study of post-analysis software for immune sequencing data. Study observations and caveats: Five or six TRBV segments appeared more often in patients than in controls, and TRBV5-6, TRBV5-1 and TRBV20-1 were among these.

Trimming stripped 7 bases from V and 0 bases from J, with 14 bases between. The germline gives CDR1 SGHAT, CDR2 FQNNGV. CDR3 size: 15 residues. The clonotype originates from a girl younger than 18 with multiple sclerosis. V is TRBV11-2 and J is TRBJ2-3; the D is unclear. Input material: blood. The CDR3 nucleotides read TGTGCCAGCACTTCGTACCACACTAGCACAGATACGCAGTATTTT. Protein: CASTSYHTSTDTQYF.